The T cell receptor beta chain under discussion was sequenced for a study of T cell repertoires in cytomegalovirus infection. Study information: Indications of both CMV infection and matching HLA type were provided by public TCR beta signatures.

From the reads, TCRdb called clonotypes with MiXCR, one entry per CDR3 protein. The sample has about 440,000 distinct CDR3 sequences; roughly 30% are singletons. Trimming removed 2 bases from V and 15 bases from J, with 14 bases in between. CDR1 MNHEY and CDR2 SVGEGT come from the germline V gene. The length of the CDR3 is 12 residues. This clonotype was detected ten times or more. The TCR comes from a human donor in good health (CMV status not recorded). Some clones in this sample may be carry-over from other donors' samples. Sequencing used PBMCs. The chain is built from TRBV6-2 or TRBV6-3 and TRBJ1-5, with D perhaps matching TRBD1 (5 bases). CDR3 region: CASSYPGTERHF. In nucleotides, the CDR3 is TGTGCCAGCAGTTACCCTGGGACCGAGCGGCATTTT.